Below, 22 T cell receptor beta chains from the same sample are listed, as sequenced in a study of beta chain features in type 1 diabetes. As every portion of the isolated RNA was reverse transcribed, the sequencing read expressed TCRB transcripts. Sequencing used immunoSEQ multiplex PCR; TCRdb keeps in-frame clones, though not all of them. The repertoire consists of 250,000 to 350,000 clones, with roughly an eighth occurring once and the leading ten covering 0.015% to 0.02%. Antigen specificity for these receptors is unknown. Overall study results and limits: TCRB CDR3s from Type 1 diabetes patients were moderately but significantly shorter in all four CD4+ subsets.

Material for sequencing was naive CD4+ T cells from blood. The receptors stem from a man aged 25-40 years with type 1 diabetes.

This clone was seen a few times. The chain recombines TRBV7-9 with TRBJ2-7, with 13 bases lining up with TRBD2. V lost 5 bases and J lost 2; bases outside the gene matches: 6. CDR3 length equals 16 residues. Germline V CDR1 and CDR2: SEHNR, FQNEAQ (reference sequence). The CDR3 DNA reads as TGTGCCAGCAGCACGCGGACTAGCGGGAGCCCCTACGAGCAGTACTTC. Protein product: CASSTRTSGSPYEQYF.

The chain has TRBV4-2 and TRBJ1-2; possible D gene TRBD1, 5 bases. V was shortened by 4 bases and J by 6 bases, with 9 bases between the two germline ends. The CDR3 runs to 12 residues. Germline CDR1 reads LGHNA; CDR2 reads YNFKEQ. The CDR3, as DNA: TGTGCCAGCAGCCGGGAGGGGAATGGCTACACCTTC. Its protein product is CASSREGNGYTF.

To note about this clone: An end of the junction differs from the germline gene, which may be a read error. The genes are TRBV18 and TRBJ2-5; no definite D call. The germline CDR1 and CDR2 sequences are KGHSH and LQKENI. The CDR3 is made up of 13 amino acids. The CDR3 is CASSPLEQGTQYF. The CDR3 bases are TGTGCCAGCTCACCTCTGGAGCAAGGGACCCAGTACTTC.

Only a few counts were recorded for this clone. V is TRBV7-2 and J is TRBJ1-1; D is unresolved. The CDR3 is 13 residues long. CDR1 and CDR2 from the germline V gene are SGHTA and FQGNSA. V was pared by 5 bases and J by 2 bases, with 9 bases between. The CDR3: CASSPSGNTEAFF. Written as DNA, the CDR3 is TGTGCCAGCAGCCCCTCAGGTAACACTGAAGCTTTCTTT.

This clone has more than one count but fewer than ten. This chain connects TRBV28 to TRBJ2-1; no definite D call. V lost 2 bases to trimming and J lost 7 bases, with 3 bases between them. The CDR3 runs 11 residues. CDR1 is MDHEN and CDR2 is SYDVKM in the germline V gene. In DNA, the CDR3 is TGTGCCAGCAGTTTAGAGAATGAGCAGTTCTTC. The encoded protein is CASSLENEQFF.

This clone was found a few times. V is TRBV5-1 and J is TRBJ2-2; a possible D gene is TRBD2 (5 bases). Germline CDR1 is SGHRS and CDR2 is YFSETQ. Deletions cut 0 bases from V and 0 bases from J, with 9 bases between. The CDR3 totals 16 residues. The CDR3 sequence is CASSLAGLANTGELFF. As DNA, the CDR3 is TGCGCCAGCAGCTTGGCAGGACTCGCGAACACCGGGGAGCTGTTTTTT.

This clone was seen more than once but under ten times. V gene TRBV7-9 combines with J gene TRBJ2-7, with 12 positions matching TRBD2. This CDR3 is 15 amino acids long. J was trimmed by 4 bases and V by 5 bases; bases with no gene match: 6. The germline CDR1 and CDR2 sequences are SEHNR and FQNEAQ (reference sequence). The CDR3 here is CASSPLAGGTYEQYF. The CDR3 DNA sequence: TGTGCCAGCAGCCCTCTAGCGGGAGGGACATACGAGCAGTACTTC.

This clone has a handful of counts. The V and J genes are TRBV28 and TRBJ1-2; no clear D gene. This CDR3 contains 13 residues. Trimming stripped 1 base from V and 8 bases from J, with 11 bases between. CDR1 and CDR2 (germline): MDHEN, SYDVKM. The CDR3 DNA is TGTGCCAGCAGTTTATCTTCCCGAGAAGGCTACACCTTC. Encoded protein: CASSLSSREGYTF.

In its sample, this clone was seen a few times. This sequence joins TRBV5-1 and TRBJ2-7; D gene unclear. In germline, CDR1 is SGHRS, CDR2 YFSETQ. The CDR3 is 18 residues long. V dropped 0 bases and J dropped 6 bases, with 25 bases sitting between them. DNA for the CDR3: TGCGCCAGCAGCTTGGGGGTCGGGTCAACGGCTCTCATCGGCGAGCAGTACTTC. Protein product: CASSLGVGSTALIGEQYF.

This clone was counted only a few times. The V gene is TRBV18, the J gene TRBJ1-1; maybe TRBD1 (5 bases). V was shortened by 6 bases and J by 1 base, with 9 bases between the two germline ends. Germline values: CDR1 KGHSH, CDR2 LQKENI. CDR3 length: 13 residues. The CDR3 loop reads CASSSDRNTEAFF. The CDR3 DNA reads TGTGCCAGCTCGTCCGACAGGAACACTGAAGCTTTCTTT.

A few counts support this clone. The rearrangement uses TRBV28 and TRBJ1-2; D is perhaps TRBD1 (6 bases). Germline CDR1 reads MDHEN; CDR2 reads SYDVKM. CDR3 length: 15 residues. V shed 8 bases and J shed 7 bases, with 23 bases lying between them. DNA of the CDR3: TGTGCCAGCGGCCCATCCCTATCGGGACAAGGTGGCTACACCTTC. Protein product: CASGPSLSGQGGYTF.

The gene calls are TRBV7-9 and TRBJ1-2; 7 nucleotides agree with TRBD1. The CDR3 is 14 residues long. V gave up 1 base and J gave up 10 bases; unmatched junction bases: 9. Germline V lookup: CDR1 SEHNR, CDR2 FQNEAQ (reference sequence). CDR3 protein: CASSLDRGRLDYTF. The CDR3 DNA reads TGTGCCAGCAGCTTAGACAGGGGCAGGCTAGACTACACCTTC.

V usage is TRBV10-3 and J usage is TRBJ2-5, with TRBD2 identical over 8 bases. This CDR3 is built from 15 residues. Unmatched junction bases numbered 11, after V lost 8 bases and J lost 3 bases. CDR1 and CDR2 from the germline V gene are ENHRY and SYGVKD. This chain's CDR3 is CAIAGGFGGKETQYF. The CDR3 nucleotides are TGTGCCATCGCGGGAGGATTTGGGGGGAAAGAGACCCAGTACTTC.

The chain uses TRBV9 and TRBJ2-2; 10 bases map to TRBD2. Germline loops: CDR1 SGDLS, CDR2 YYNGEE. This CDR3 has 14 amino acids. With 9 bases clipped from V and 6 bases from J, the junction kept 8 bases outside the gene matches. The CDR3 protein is CATGASGSPGELFF. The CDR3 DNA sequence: TGTGCCACCGGTGCTAGCGGGAGTCCCGGGGAGCTGTTTTTT.

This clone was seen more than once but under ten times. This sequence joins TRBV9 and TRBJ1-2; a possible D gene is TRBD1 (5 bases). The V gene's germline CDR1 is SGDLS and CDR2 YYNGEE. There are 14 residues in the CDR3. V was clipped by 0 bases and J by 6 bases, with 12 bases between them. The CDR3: CASSVAVGPDGYTF. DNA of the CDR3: TGTGCCAGCAGCGTAGCTGTGGGGCCGGATGGCTACACCTTC.

The CDR3 here is CASSSVYEQYF. The CDR3 DNA sequence: TGTGCCAGCAGCTCCGTCTACGAGCAGTACTTC. The genes are TRBV7-2 and TRBJ2-7, with D hard to call. The germline V gene has CDR1 SGHTA and CDR2 FQGNSA. CDR3 length equals 11 residues. The V and J ends lost 4 bases and 3 bases respectively, with 4 bases between them.

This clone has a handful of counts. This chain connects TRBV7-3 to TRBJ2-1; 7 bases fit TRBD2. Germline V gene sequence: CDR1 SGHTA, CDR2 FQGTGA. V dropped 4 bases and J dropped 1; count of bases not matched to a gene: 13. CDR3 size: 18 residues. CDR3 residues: CASSSPGVAGVSYNEQFF. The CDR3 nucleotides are TGTGCCAGCAGCTCCCCCGGGGTAGCGGGTGTGTCCTACAATGAGCAGTTCTTC.

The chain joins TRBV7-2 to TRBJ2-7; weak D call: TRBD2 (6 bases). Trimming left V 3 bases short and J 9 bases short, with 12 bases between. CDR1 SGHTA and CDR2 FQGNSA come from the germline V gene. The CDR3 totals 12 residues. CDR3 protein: CASSFPGALQYF. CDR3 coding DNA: TGTGCCAGCAGCTTTCCGGGAGCCTTGCAGTACTTC.

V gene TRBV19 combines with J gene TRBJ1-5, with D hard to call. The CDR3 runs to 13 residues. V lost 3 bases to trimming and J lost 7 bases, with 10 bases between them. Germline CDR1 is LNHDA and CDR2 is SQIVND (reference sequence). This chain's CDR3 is CASSIQAGQPQHF. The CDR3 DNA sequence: TGTGCCAGTAGTATTCAGGCAGGCCAGCCCCAGCATTTT.

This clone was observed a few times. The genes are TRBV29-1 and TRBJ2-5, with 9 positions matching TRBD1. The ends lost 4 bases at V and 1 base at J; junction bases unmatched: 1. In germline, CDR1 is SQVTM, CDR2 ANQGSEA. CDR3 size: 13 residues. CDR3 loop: CSVAQGAQETQYF. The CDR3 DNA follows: TGCAGCGTTGCACAGGGGGCCCAAGAGACCCAGTACTTC.

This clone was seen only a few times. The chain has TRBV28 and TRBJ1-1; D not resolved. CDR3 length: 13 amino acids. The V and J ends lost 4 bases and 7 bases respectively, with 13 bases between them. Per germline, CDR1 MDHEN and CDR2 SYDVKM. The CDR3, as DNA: TGTGCCAGCAGTTGGTCCCCTACGGTTGAAGCTTTCTTT. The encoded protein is CASSWSPTVEAFF.

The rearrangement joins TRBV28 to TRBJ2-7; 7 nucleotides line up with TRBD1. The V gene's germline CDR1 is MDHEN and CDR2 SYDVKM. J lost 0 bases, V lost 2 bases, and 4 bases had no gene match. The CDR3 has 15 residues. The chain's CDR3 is CASSLAQGISYEQYF. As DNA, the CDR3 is TGTGCCAGCAGTTTAGCACAGGGGATCTCCTACGAGCAGTACTTC.